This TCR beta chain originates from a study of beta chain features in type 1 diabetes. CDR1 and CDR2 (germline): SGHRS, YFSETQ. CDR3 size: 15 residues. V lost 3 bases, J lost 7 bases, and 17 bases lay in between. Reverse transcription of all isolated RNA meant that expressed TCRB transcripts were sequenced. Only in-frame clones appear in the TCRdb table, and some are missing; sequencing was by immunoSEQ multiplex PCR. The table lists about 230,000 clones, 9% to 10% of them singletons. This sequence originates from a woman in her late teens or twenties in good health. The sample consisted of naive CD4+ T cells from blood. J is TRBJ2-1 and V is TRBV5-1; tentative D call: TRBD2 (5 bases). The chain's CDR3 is CASSSRLPGMNEQFF. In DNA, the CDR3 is TGCGCCAGCAGCTCGAGACTACCCGGTATGAATGAGCAGTTCTTC.